This is a list of T cell receptor beta chains from one sample in a study of control samples from healthy donors and cancer patients. The repertoire was sequenced with immunoSEQ multiplex PCR; TCRdb's copy has only in-frame clones and lacks some. The sample lists 400,000 to 500,000 clones, about 93% occurring once. Sequencing input: PBMCs. These TCRs come from a man aged 40-55 years with head and neck cancer. Each CDR3 is given with its conserved first and last residue. Fields, in order: J gene, CDR3 length, clone size, D gene, V gene, CDR3 protein, CDR3 DNA. A D gene is named only where the DNA matches it firmly. Size is stated for part of the rows, as once, few or many counts, or as a class when the clone is expanded.

j_gene: TRBJ1-2
len: 13
abundance: NA
d_gene: NA
v_gene: TRBV19
CDR3aa: CASSIAQNYGYTF
CDR3nt: TGTGCCAGTAGTATAGCGCAGAACTATGGCTACACCTTC

j_gene: TRBJ1-2
len: 14
abundance: NA
d_gene: NA
v_gene: TRBV5-1
CDR3aa: CASSLGGDDYGYTF
CDR3nt: TGCGCCAGCAGCTTGGGCGGGGATGACTATGGCTACACCTTC

j_gene: TRBJ2-1
len: 14
abundance: few
d_gene: NA
v_gene: TRBV10-2
CDR3aa: CASREGGASAEQFF
CDR3nt: TGCGCCAGCAGGGAGGGCGGAGCCTCGGCTGAGCAGTTCTTC

j_gene: TRBJ2-1
len: 15
abundance: NA
d_gene: TRBD1
v_gene: TRBV7-9
CDR3aa: CASSLGTGGRDEQFF
CDR3nt: TGTGCCAGCAGCTTAGGGACAGGGGGCCGCGATGAGCAGTTCTTC

j_gene: TRBJ1-5
len: 17
abundance: NA
d_gene: NA
v_gene: TRBV2
CDR3aa: CASSEAVGLVWDQPQHF
CDR3nt: TGTGCCAGCAGTGAAGCCGTTGGACTTGTATGGGATCAGCCCCAGCATTTT

j_gene: TRBJ2-7
len: 14
abundance: few
d_gene: TRBD2
v_gene: TRBV2
CDR3aa: CASSAEREAYEQYF
CDR3nt: TGTGCCAGCAGTGCAGAGCGGGAGGCCTACGAGCAGTACTTC

j_gene: TRBJ1-5
len: 14
abundance: NA
d_gene: NA
v_gene: TRBV28
CDR3aa: CASSSPQGNQPQHF
CDR3nt: TGTGCCAGCAGTTCCCCGCAGGGAAATCAGCCCCAGCATTTT

j_gene: TRBJ1-6
len: 13
abundance: NA
d_gene: NA
v_gene: TRBV30
CDR3aa: CAWSLQSSSPLHF
CDR3nt: TGTGCCTGGAGTTTACAGAGTTCTTCACCCCTCCACTTT

j_gene: TRBJ1-5
len: 14
abundance: NA
d_gene: NA
v_gene: TRBV19
CDR3aa: CASSAGGPNQPQHF
CDR3nt: TGTGCCAGTAGTGCGGGGGGCCCCAATCAGCCCCAGCATTTT

j_gene: TRBJ2-1
len: 15
abundance: NA
d_gene: TRBD1
v_gene: TRBV20-1
CDR3aa: CSASRGLATGNEQFF
CDR3nt: TGCAGTGCTAGTAGGGGGCTAGCAACCGGGAATGAGCAGTTCTTC

j_gene: TRBJ2-1
len: 17
abundance: NA
d_gene: TRBD2
v_gene: TRBV27
CDR3aa: CASSLMTSGVSYNEQFF
CDR3nt: TGTGCCAGCAGTCTGATGACTAGCGGGGTCTCCTACAATGAGCAGTTCTTC

j_gene: TRBJ2-7
len: 11
abundance: NA
d_gene: TRBD2
v_gene: TRBV19
CDR3aa: CASGRVYEQYF
CDR3nt: TGTGCCAGTGGGAGGGTCTACGAGCAGTACTTC

j_gene: TRBJ2-3
len: 14
abundance: NA
d_gene: NA
v_gene: TRBV19
CDR3aa: CASSPIVRSDTQYF
CDR3nt: TGTGCCAGTAGTCCAATCGTCCGGTCCGATACGCAGTATTTT

j_gene: TRBJ2-5
len: 17
abundance: NA
d_gene: NA
v_gene: TRBV28
CDR3aa: CASSFWLRGEPQETQYF
CDR3nt: TGTGCCAGCAGTTTTTGGCTCAGGGGCGAACCCCAAGAGACCCAGTACTTC

j_gene: TRBJ1-3
len: 14
abundance: NA
d_gene: NA
v_gene: TRBV9
CDR3aa: CASSVAGTGNTIYF
CDR3nt: TGTGCCAGCAGCGTAGCGGGGACTGGAAACACCATATATTTT

j_gene: TRBJ1-1
len: 14
abundance: NA
d_gene: NA
v_gene: TRBV30
CDR3aa: CAWRPGTANTEAFF
CDR3nt: TGTGCCTGGAGGCCCGGGACTGCGAACACTGAAGCTTTCTTT

j_gene: TRBJ2-1
len: 17
abundance: NA
d_gene: TRBD2
v_gene: TRBV7-3
CDR3aa: CASSETPGLAGRNEQFF
CDR3nt: TGTGCCAGCAGCGAAACCCCGGGACTAGCGGGGAGGAATGAGCAGTTCTTC

j_gene: TRBJ2-6
len: 15
abundance: NA
d_gene: NA
v_gene: TRBV6-2/TRBV6-3
CDR3aa: CASSSLGLGANVLTF
CDR3nt: TGTGCCAGCAGCTCCTTAGGGTTAGGGGCCAACGTCCTGACTTTC

j_gene: TRBJ2-3
len: 15
abundance: NA
d_gene: NA
v_gene: TRBV30
CDR3aa: CAWGGLRVSTDTQYF
CDR3nt: TGTGCCTGGGGGGGGCTTAGGGTTAGCACAGATACGCAGTATTTT

j_gene: TRBJ2-7
len: 13
abundance: NA
d_gene: NA
v_gene: TRBV19
CDR3aa: CASSRDTWDEQYF
CDR3nt: TGTGCCAGCTCCCGGGACACCTGGGACGAGCAGTACTTC

j_gene: TRBJ2-7
len: 10
abundance: NA
d_gene: NA
v_gene: TRBV20-1
CDR3aa: CSALSVEQYF
CDR3nt: TGCAGTGCTCTTTCCGTGGAGCAGTACTTC

j_gene: TRBJ1-6
len: 14
abundance: NA
d_gene: NA
v_gene: TRBV21-1
CDR3aa: CASGYRGLNSPLHF
CDR3nt: TGTGCCAGCGGTTACAGGGGGCTTAATTCACCCCTCCACTTT

j_gene: TRBJ1-6
len: 14
abundance: NA
d_gene: NA
v_gene: TRBV3-1/TRBV3-2
CDR3aa: CASSQGSQASPLHF
CDR3nt: TGTGCCAGCAGCCAAGGCAGCCAGGCTTCACCCCTCCACTTT

j_gene: TRBJ2-7
len: 13
abundance: NA
d_gene: NA
v_gene: TRBV28
CDR3aa: CASSLRGPYEQYF
CDR3nt: TGTGCCAGCAGTCTTAGGGGTCCCTACGAGCAGTACTTC

j_gene: TRBJ1-2
len: 14
abundance: NA
d_gene: NA
v_gene: TRBV6-5
CDR3aa: CASRTLGGNYGYTF
CDR3nt: TGTGCCAGCAGAACCTTAGGGGGTAATTATGGCTACACCTTC

j_gene: TRBJ2-6
len: 18
abundance: NA
d_gene: NA
v_gene: TRBV9
CDR3aa: CASSVDPAGSSGANVLTF
CDR3nt: TGTGCCAGCAGCGTAGATCCAGCGGGCAGCTCTGGGGCCAACGTCCTGACTTTC

j_gene: TRBJ1-4
len: 14
abundance: NA
d_gene: NA
v_gene: TRBV15
CDR3aa: CATSRGTEGEKLFF
CDR3nt: TGTGCCACCAGCAGAGGGACAGAGGGTGAAAAACTGTTTTTT

j_gene: TRBJ1-1
len: 14
abundance: NA
d_gene: NA
v_gene: TRBV9
CDR3aa: CASSVGQINTEAFF
CDR3nt: TGTGCCAGCAGCGTAGGGCAGATTAACACTGAAGCTTTCTTT

j_gene: TRBJ2-7
len: 14
abundance: once
d_gene: NA
v_gene: TRBV15
CDR3aa: CATSRDSYSYEQYF
CDR3nt: TGTGCCACCAGCAGAGACAGTTATTCCTACGAGCAGTACTTC

j_gene: TRBJ2-3
len: 14
abundance: NA
d_gene: NA
v_gene: TRBV2
CDR3aa: CASKTQGRTDTQYF
CDR3nt: TGTGCCAGCAAAACACAGGGTCGCACAGATACGCAGTATTTT

j_gene: TRBJ1-5
len: 15
abundance: NA
d_gene: NA
v_gene: TRBV25-1
CDR3aa: CASSEGSVGGQPQHF
CDR3nt: TGTGCCAGCAGTGAAGGTAGTGTTGGGGGACAGCCCCAGCATTTT

j_gene: TRBJ1-4
len: 15
abundance: NA
d_gene: NA
v_gene: TRBV9
CDR3aa: CASSVDVTGNEKLFF
CDR3nt: TGTGCCAGCAGCGTAGATGTGACTGGGAATGAAAAACTGTTTTTT

j_gene: TRBJ1-3
len: 17
abundance: NA
d_gene: TRBD1
v_gene: TRBV5-6
CDR3aa: CASSTAPTGRAGNTIYF
CDR3nt: TGTGCCAGCAGCACCGCCCCGACAGGGAGGGCTGGAAACACCATATATTTT

j_gene: TRBJ2-1
len: 16
abundance: NA
d_gene: TRBD2
v_gene: TRBV5-1
CDR3aa: CASSLGGGGSYNEQFF
CDR3nt: TGCGCCAGCAGCTTGGGCGGGGGAGGTTCCTACAATGAGCAGTTCTTC

j_gene: TRBJ1-4
len: 15
abundance: NA
d_gene: NA
v_gene: TRBV11-2
CDR3aa: CASSAATVSNEKLFF
CDR3nt: TGTGCCAGCAGTGCAGCCACAGTATCTAATGAAAAACTGTTTTTT

j_gene: TRBJ2-4
len: 15
abundance: NA
d_gene: NA
v_gene: TRBV19
CDR3aa: CASSLQGGIKNIQYF
CDR3nt: TGTGCCAGTAGTCTCCAGGGGGGAATTAAAAACATTCAGTACTTC

j_gene: TRBJ1-2
len: 13
abundance: NA
d_gene: NA
v_gene: TRBV5-6
CDR3aa: CASSLKGSSGYTF
CDR3nt: TGTGCCAGCAGCTTGAAAGGGAGCTCTGGCTACACCTTC

j_gene: TRBJ2-3
len: 16
abundance: NA
d_gene: NA
v_gene: TRBV25-1
CDR3aa: CASSDAGAGATDTQYF
CDR3nt: TGTGCCAGCAGTGACGCCGGTGCAGGTGCCACAGATACGCAGTATTTT

j_gene: TRBJ1-6
len: 15
abundance: NA
d_gene: NA
v_gene: TRBV5-4
CDR3aa: CASSSTRNADSPLHF
CDR3nt: TGTGCCAGCAGCTCTACCCGTAACGCAGATTCACCCCTCCACTTT

j_gene: TRBJ2-2
len: 21
abundance: NA
d_gene: TRBD2
v_gene: TRBV15
CDR3aa: CATSRDLLKVAGWSETGELFF
CDR3nt: TGTGCCACCAGCAGAGATCTGTTAAAAGTAGCGGGGTGGTCGGAAACCGGGGAGCTGTTTTTT

j_gene: TRBJ2-5
len: 13
abundance: NA
d_gene: NA
v_gene: TRBV9
CDR3aa: CASSDDSQETQYF
CDR3nt: TGTGCCAGCAGTGACGACAGTCAAGAGACCCAGTACTTC

j_gene: TRBJ2-3
len: 14
abundance: NA
d_gene: NA
v_gene: TRBV7-7
CDR3aa: CASSRNGYTDTQYF
CDR3nt: TGTGCTAGCAGCCGTAACGGGTACACAGATACGCAGTATTTT

j_gene: TRBJ1-6
len: 13
abundance: NA
d_gene: NA
v_gene: TRBV5-1
CDR3aa: CASSSDSGSPLHF
CDR3nt: TGCGCCAGCAGCTCGGACAGCGGGTCACCCCTCCACTTT

j_gene: TRBJ2-7
len: 13
abundance: NA
d_gene: NA
v_gene: TRBV4-1
CDR3aa: CASSQRTATEQYF
CDR3nt: TGCGCCAGCAGCCAACGGACAGCCACCGAGCAGTACTTC